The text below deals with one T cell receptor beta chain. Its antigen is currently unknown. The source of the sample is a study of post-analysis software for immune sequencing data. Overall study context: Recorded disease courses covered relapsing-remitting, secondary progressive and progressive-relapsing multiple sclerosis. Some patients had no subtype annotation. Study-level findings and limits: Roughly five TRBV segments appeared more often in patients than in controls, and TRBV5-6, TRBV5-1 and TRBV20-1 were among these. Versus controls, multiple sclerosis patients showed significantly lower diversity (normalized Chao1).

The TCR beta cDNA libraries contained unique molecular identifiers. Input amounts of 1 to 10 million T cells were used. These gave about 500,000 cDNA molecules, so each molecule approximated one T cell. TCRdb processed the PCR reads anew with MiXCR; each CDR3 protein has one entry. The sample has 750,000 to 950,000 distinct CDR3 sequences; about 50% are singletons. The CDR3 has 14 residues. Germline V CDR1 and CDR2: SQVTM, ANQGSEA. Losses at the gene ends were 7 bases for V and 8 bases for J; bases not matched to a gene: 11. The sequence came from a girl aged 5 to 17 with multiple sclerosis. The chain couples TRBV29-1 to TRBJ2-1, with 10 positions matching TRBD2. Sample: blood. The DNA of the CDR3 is TGCAGCGAAAAGCGGGGGGGCCTCGTGGATGAGCAGTTCTTC. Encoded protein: CSEKRGGLVDEQFF.